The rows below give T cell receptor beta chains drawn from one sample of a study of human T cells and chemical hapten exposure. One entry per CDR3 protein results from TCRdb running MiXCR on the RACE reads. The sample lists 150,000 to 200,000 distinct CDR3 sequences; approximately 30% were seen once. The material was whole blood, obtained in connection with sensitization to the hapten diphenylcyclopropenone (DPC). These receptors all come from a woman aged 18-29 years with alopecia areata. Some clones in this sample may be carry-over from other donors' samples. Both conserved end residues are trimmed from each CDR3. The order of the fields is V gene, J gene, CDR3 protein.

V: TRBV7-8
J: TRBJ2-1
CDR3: ASSLDNEQF

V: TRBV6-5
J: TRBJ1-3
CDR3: ASSYALYGNTIY

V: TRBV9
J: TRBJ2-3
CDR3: ASGHGDTQY

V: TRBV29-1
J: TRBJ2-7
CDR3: SVWDNEQY

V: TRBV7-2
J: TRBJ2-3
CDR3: ASSSLGVGTDTQY

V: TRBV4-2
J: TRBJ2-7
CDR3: ASSQAWPPDTAYEQY

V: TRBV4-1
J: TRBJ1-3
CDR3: ASSQADTRSGNTIY

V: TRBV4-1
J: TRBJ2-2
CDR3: ASRGTSTSGELF

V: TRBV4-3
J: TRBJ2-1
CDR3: ASSLGRGLYNEQF

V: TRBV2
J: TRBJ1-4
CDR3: ASGGPDEKLF

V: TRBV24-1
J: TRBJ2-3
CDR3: ATSDPARADTQY

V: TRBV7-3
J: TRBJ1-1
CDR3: ASSLQMNTEAF

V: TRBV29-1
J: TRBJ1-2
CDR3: SVGGSNYGYT

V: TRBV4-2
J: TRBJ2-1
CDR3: ASSRVGGAGGPLEQF

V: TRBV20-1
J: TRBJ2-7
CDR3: SASGLPSEQY

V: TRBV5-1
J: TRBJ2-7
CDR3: ASSPLRTSGRLEQY

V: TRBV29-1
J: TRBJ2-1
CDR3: SVVEGTYEQF

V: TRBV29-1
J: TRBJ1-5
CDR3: SVARDNNQPQH

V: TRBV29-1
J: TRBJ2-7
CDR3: SVQTVRYEQY

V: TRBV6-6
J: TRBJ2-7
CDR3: ASSRDSREYEQY

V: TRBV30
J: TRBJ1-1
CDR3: AWSVPGRLNTEAF

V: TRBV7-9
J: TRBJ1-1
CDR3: ASSLDRGLAEAF

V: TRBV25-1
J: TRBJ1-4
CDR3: ASSPGTGDEKLF

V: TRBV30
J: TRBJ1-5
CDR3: AWSEDGNQPQH

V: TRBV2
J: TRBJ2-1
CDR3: ASIPLQGPNEQF

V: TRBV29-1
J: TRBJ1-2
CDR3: SVGGLSYGYT

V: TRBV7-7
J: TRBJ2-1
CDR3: ASGPGGRDNEQF

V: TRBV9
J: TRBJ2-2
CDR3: ASSPPTPNTGELF

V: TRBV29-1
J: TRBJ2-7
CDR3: SVEGQGFYEQY

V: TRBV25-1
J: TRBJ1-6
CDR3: ASSASLGSPLH

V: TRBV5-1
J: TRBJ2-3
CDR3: ASSRDNTDTQY

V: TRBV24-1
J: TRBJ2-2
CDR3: ATSVGTANTGELF

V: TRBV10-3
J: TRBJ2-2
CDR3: ATGGTENTGELF

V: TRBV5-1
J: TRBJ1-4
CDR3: ASGQGATNEKLF

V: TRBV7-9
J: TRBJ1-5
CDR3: ASSLEGLNQPQH

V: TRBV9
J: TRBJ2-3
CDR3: ASSVTQTRPTDTQY

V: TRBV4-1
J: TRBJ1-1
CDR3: ASSQDSRGRANTEAF

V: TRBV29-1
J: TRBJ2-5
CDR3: SVGHRKGETQY

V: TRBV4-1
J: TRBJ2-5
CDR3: ASSQDTGRETQY

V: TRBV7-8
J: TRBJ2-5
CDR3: ASSPGTSGRETQY

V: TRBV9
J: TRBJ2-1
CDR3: ASSVGVGGDEQF

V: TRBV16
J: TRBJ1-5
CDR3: ASSHPGQGGNQPQH